The rows below give T cell receptor beta chains drawn from one sample of a study of T cells after yellow fever vaccination. TCRdb reprocessed the 5' RACE reads with MiXCR, giving one entry per CDR3 protein. Of around 300,000 distinct CDR3 sequences in the sample, approximately 12% were seen once. The source was CD4+ T cells sorted from PBMCs, collected 45 days after the yellow fever booster vaccination. The receptor source for this set is a man aged 25 to 45 who received the YFV17D yellow fever vaccine. CDR3s leave out the opening cysteine and the closing phenylalanine or tryptophan.

TRBV6-1 | ASIPGGHSHEQF
TRBV2 | ASSVETASYEQY
TRBV5-1 | ASSPWGDPSLDTEAF
TRBV7-9 | ASGIQGTGYT
TRBV29-1 | SGGRVGETQY
TRBV7-9 | ASSNFRADTGELF
TRBV5-6 | ASCSSGRYETQY
TRBV5-1 | ASSLREQGGTYEQY
TRBV14 | ASKPGTLNTEAF
TRBV5-4 | ASSFLAGVNEQF
TRBV2 | ASSRQGHASGELF
TRBV20-1 | SARDIGNTIY
TRBV27 | ASRVIGLAGGSFSYEQY
TRBV12-3/TRBV12-4 | ASSSGPYNSPLH
TRBV12-3/TRBV12-4 | ASSQGGGTEAF
TRBV10-3 | AIRSAGNTIY
TRBV5-1 | ASSSSYSGAVNEQF
TRBV20-1 | SASRGSGSYEQY
TRBV3-1 | ASSPRGREFYEQF
TRBV11-1 | ASSRQGLSDEQY
TRBV5-1 | ASNPDRNTEAF
TRBV20-1 | SARDPAGSPDTQY
TRBV27 | ASKFTLNSNQPQH
TRBV29-1 | SGVSGGTGYT
TRBV4-3 | ASSPRSTARDTSYNEQF
TRBV20-1 | SARAELSYEQY
TRBV12-3/TRBV12-4 | ASSQGSFPDTQY
TRBV20-1 | SARDLGLGAQY